The rows below give T cell receptor beta chains drawn from one sample of a study of T-cell reconstitution after alpha-beta-depleted transplantation in children. TCRdb fed the PCR reads into MiXCR, producing one record per CDR3 protein. The repertoire has about a million distinct CDR3 sequences, about 31% of them found once; the top ten carry under 30%. The sample here was PBMCs, mostly from graft donor cells, taken 360 days after TCRalphabeta/CD19-depleted stem cell transplant. The receptor source for this set is a boy younger than two who had a stem cell transplant for SCID, so the T cells may come from the graft donor. Each CDR3 is given with its conserved first and last residue. The order of the fields is D gene, clone size, J gene, V gene, CDR3 DNA, CDR3 protein. The D gene is left open where the match is weak. Not all rows give a size; the values are once, few, many and, for expanded clones, a class.

d_gene: TRBD2; abundance: NA; j_gene: TRBJ2-3; v_gene: TRBV20-1; CDR3nt: TGCAGTGCCCCGCGGGGGGTTGAAGATACGCAGTATTTT; CDR3aa: CSAPRGVEDTQYF
d_gene: TRBD1; abundance: few; j_gene: TRBJ2-1; v_gene: TRBV7-9; CDR3nt: TGTGCCAGCAGCTCTCGTTCCGGACAGGGGCCCTACAATGAGCAGTTCTTC; CDR3aa: CASSSRSGQGPYNEQFF
d_gene: NA; abundance: NA; j_gene: TRBJ1-6; v_gene: TRBV4-3; CDR3nt: TGCGCCAGCAGCTACCAGAGACAGGCATATAATTCACCCCTCCACTTT; CDR3aa: CASSYQRQAYNSPLHF
d_gene: NA; abundance: NA; j_gene: TRBJ2-3; v_gene: TRBV4-1; CDR3nt: TGCGCCAGCAGCCAACGGGAATCAGATACGCAGTATTTT; CDR3aa: CASSQRESDTQYF
d_gene: NA; abundance: NA; j_gene: TRBJ1-2; v_gene: TRBV10-3; CDR3nt: TGTGCCATCAGTGAGTTCTATGGCTACACCTTC; CDR3aa: CAISEFYGYTF
d_gene: NA; abundance: NA; j_gene: TRBJ2-5; v_gene: TRBV10-3; CDR3nt: TGTGCCATCATGGGTTCCGCGGAAAGCGGAGAGACCCAGTACTTC; CDR3aa: CAIMGSAESGETQYF
d_gene: TRBD1; abundance: NA; j_gene: TRBJ2-5; v_gene: TRBV3-1; CDR3nt: TGTGCCAGCAGCCTAAACAGGGGGTGGGAGACCCAGTACTTC; CDR3aa: CASSLNRGWETQYF
d_gene: NA; abundance: NA; j_gene: TRBJ2-3; v_gene: TRBV18; CDR3nt: TGTGCCAGCTCACCCATATATGATACGCAGTATTTT; CDR3aa: CASSPIYDTQYF
d_gene: NA; abundance: once; j_gene: TRBJ1-2; v_gene: TRBV7-9; CDR3nt: TGTGCCAGCAGCTATAGGCCGGGGGAAGACTATGGCTACACCTTC; CDR3aa: CASSYRPGEDYGYTF
d_gene: TRBD2; abundance: few; j_gene: TRBJ2-1; v_gene: TRBV11-2; CDR3nt: TGTGCGGGTGGGGGACTAGAGAATGAGCAGTTCTTC; CDR3aa: CAGGGLENEQFF
d_gene: TRBD2; abundance: few; j_gene: TRBJ2-3; v_gene: TRBV20-1; CDR3nt: TGCAGTGCTAGGCTACCTAGCGGTAGCACAGATACGCAGTATTTT; CDR3aa: CSARLPSGSTDTQYF
d_gene: NA; abundance: few; j_gene: TRBJ1-1; v_gene: TRBV20-1; CDR3nt: TGCAGTGCTTTACAGGGAGGGACTGAAGCTTTCTTT; CDR3aa: CSALQGGTEAFF
d_gene: NA; abundance: few; j_gene: TRBJ2-7; v_gene: TRBV20-1; CDR3nt: TGCAGTGCTAGTGACGCCGTCTACGAGCAGTACTTC; CDR3aa: CSASDAVYEQYF
d_gene: NA; abundance: few; j_gene: TRBJ2-1; v_gene: TRBV10-3; CDR3nt: TGTGCCATCAGTCTGATGGGGGCCCTCTACAATGAGCAGTTCTTC; CDR3aa: CAISLMGALYNEQFF
d_gene: NA; abundance: few; j_gene: TRBJ2-7; v_gene: TRBV5-1; CDR3nt: TGCGCCAGCAGCTTGGGACAGGACTTCTACGAGCAGTACTTC; CDR3aa: CASSLGQDFYEQYF
d_gene: NA; abundance: NA; j_gene: TRBJ1-1; v_gene: TRBV6-5; CDR3nt: TGTGCCAGCAGTTACCAGGGACGGATGATGAACACTGAAGCTTTCTTT; CDR3aa: CASSYQGRMMNTEAFF
d_gene: NA; abundance: NA; j_gene: TRBJ2-2; v_gene: TRBV7-9; CDR3nt: TGTGCCAGCAGCCGAATTTACCGACAGACCGGGGAGCTGTTTTTT; CDR3aa: CASSRIYRQTGELFF
d_gene: NA; abundance: few; j_gene: TRBJ2-2; v_gene: TRBV5-1; CDR3nt: TGCGCCAGCAGGTCTGCCGACCACAGGGTTAACACCGGGGAGCTGTTTTTT; CDR3aa: CASRSADHRVNTGELFF
d_gene: NA; abundance: few; j_gene: TRBJ2-1; v_gene: TRBV3-1; CDR3nt: TGTGCCAGCAGCCAAGTCGGATTAGACCAGTTCTTC; CDR3aa: CASSQVGLDQFF
d_gene: NA; abundance: few; j_gene: TRBJ1-2; v_gene: TRBV9; CDR3nt: TGTGCCAGCAGCGTAATCGCCGAGGGAGGCTACACCTTC; CDR3aa: CASSVIAEGGYTF
d_gene: NA; abundance: NA; j_gene: TRBJ1-1; v_gene: TRBV12-3/TRBV12-4; CDR3nt: TGTGCCAGCAGTTTAGGGGCACAGGGTCACACTGAAGCTTTCTTT; CDR3aa: CASSLGAQGHTEAFF
d_gene: TRBD2; abundance: few; j_gene: TRBJ2-1; v_gene: TRBV6-5; CDR3nt: TGTGCCAGCAGTTACCATAGCGGGGGGGCCCCCAATGAGCAGTTCTTC; CDR3aa: CASSYHSGGAPNEQFF
d_gene: TRBD1; abundance: NA; j_gene: TRBJ1-1; v_gene: TRBV20-1; CDR3nt: TGCAGTGCTAGATCACAGGGGGCTCTTAACACTGAAGCTTTCTTT; CDR3aa: CSARSQGALNTEAFF
d_gene: NA; abundance: once; j_gene: TRBJ2-6; v_gene: TRBV12-3/TRBV12-4; CDR3nt: TGTGCCAGCAGTTTAAAAGGCCGGGGGCTACTCCGCTCTGGGGCCAACGTCCTGACTTTC; CDR3aa: CASSLKGRGLLRSGANVLTF
d_gene: TRBD1; abundance: many; j_gene: TRBJ2-7; v_gene: TRBV27; CDR3nt: TGTGCCAGCAGTATTGGGACAGGGGCCTACGAGCAGTACTTC; CDR3aa: CASSIGTGAYEQYF
d_gene: TRBD1; abundance: few; j_gene: TRBJ1-1; v_gene: TRBV7-2; CDR3nt: TGTGCCAGCAGCTCGACAGGGGGTACGAACACTGAAGCTTTCTTT; CDR3aa: CASSSTGGTNTEAFF
d_gene: NA; abundance: few; j_gene: TRBJ1-1; v_gene: TRBV18; CDR3nt: TGTGCCAGCTCACCACTCGACAGTACTAGTGCTTTCTTT; CDR3aa: CASSPLDSTSAFF
d_gene: NA; abundance: many; j_gene: TRBJ2-1; v_gene: TRBV3-1; CDR3nt: TGTGCCAGCAGCCAAGAGTTTCCCCCCCGCCCACGGGTAGATGAGCAGTTCTTC; CDR3aa: CASSQEFPPRPRVDEQFF
d_gene: NA; abundance: NA; j_gene: TRBJ2-5; v_gene: TRBV20-1; CDR3nt: TGCAGTGCTAGAGTTTTACATTACCAAGAGACCCAGTACTTC; CDR3aa: CSARVLHYQETQYF
d_gene: NA; abundance: few; j_gene: TRBJ2-4; v_gene: TRBV20-1; CDR3nt: TGCAGTGCTAGTACGAGTCGGTTAGCCAAAAACATTCAGTACTTC; CDR3aa: CSASTSRLAKNIQYF
d_gene: TRBD1; abundance: NA; j_gene: TRBJ1-2; v_gene: TRBV28; CDR3nt: TGTGCCAGCAGTTCAGGGGGGAGCTATGGCTACACCTTC; CDR3aa: CASSSGGSYGYTF
d_gene: NA; abundance: few; j_gene: TRBJ1-1; v_gene: TRBV12-3/TRBV12-4; CDR3nt: TGTGCCAGCAGTTCCGCCGGAACCCCGCACACTGAAGCTTTCTTT; CDR3aa: CASSSAGTPHTEAFF
d_gene: NA; abundance: many; j_gene: TRBJ2-7; v_gene: TRBV7-2; CDR3nt: TGTGCCAGCAGCAAGGACAGCTCCTACGAGCAGTACTTC; CDR3aa: CASSKDSSYEQYF
d_gene: NA; abundance: few; j_gene: TRBJ2-1; v_gene: TRBV4-2; CDR3nt: TGTGCCAGCAGCCCGTGGGAGGGGGGCCACAATGAGCAGTTCTTC; CDR3aa: CASSPWEGGHNEQFF
d_gene: NA; abundance: NA; j_gene: TRBJ2-1; v_gene: TRBV5-1; CDR3nt: TGCGCCAGCAGCACCCTCGTAGACGATGAGCAGTTCTTC; CDR3aa: CASSTLVDDEQFF
d_gene: NA; abundance: NA; j_gene: TRBJ1-3; v_gene: TRBV20-1; CDR3nt: TGCTGTGCTAACTTCCCCCGGGGCCTCTCTGGAAACACCATATATTTT; CDR3aa: CCANFPRGLSGNTIYF
d_gene: NA; abundance: few; j_gene: TRBJ1-3; v_gene: TRBV10-3; CDR3nt: TGTGCCATCAGGAGAAGTCTGGAAGACACCATATATTTT; CDR3aa: CAIRRSLEDTIYF
d_gene: NA; abundance: NA; j_gene: TRBJ1-6; v_gene: TRBV5-1; CDR3nt: TGCGCCAGCAGTCGGACGGTCCGCGGAAATTCACCCCTCCACTTT; CDR3aa: CASSRTVRGNSPLHF
d_gene: NA; abundance: few; j_gene: TRBJ2-2; v_gene: TRBV28; CDR3nt: TGTGCCAGCAGTTTGTATAAACTTGGGGGCACCGGGGAGCTGTTTTTT; CDR3aa: CASSLYKLGGTGELFF
d_gene: NA; abundance: NA; j_gene: TRBJ2-1; v_gene: TRBV18; CDR3nt: TGTGCCAGCTCACCAATGGAGCCGGGACTCCCCTACAATGAGCAGTTCTTC; CDR3aa: CASSPMEPGLPYNEQFF
d_gene: NA; abundance: NA; j_gene: TRBJ2-5; v_gene: TRBV3-1; CDR3nt: TGTGCCAGCAGCCAAGATTTCGGCGGAGCGACAGAGACCCAGTACTTC; CDR3aa: CASSQDFGGATETQYF
d_gene: NA; abundance: NA; j_gene: TRBJ2-7; v_gene: TRBV15; CDR3nt: TGTGCCACCAGCAGAGGTAACAGGGTCCCATACGAGCAGTACTTC; CDR3aa: CATSRGNRVPYEQYF
d_gene: NA; abundance: few; j_gene: TRBJ2-1; v_gene: TRBV14; CDR3nt: TGTGCCAGCAGCCAAGTACCCGGCCACTACAATGAGCAGTTCTTC; CDR3aa: CASSQVPGHYNEQFF
d_gene: NA; abundance: few; j_gene: TRBJ1-2; v_gene: TRBV5-5; CDR3nt: TGTGCCAGCTTAGGGATCCAGCACTATGGCTACACCTTC; CDR3aa: CASLGIQHYGYTF
d_gene: TRBD1; abundance: NA; j_gene: TRBJ1-2; v_gene: TRBV11-2; CDR3nt: TGTGCCAGCAGCTTCAGATCGAGGGACAGCAAAAACTATGGCTACACCTTC; CDR3aa: CASSFRSRDSKNYGYTF
d_gene: TRBD2; abundance: NA; j_gene: TRBJ2-1; v_gene: TRBV12-3/TRBV12-4; CDR3nt: TGTGCCAGCAGTTCCGAACTAGCGGGGGGGCCTCGGAATGAGCAGTTCTTC; CDR3aa: CASSSELAGGPRNEQFF
d_gene: TRBD1; abundance: NA; j_gene: TRBJ1-6; v_gene: TRBV19; CDR3nt: TGTGCCAGTATGGCACGCTACAGGGGGAGTGAACCCCTCCACTTT; CDR3aa: CASMARYRGSEPLHF
d_gene: TRBD1; abundance: few; j_gene: TRBJ1-2; v_gene: TRBV20-1; CDR3nt: TGCAGTGCTAGAGAGGCAAAGGGGGCGGATGGCTACACCTTC; CDR3aa: CSAREAKGADGYTF
d_gene: NA; abundance: NA; j_gene: TRBJ2-2; v_gene: TRBV7-2; CDR3nt: TGTGCCAGCAGCTTATTTGTCCACTGGAACACCGGGGAGCTGTTTTTT; CDR3aa: CASSLFVHWNTGELFF
d_gene: TRBD1; abundance: NA; j_gene: TRBJ2-7; v_gene: TRBV4-1; CDR3nt: TGCGCCAGCAGCGACCGGGACAGGGGGCTCTACGAGCAGTACTTC; CDR3aa: CASSDRDRGLYEQYF
d_gene: NA; abundance: NA; j_gene: TRBJ2-1; v_gene: TRBV12-3/TRBV12-4; CDR3nt: TGTGCCAGCAGTTTCGGCGTGGCCAGTGGTGAGCAGTTCTTC; CDR3aa: CASSFGVASGEQFF
d_gene: NA; abundance: NA; j_gene: TRBJ2-1; v_gene: TRBV4-2; CDR3nt: TGTGCCAGCAGCCAAGGATCTCCGCCGGGGCAGTTCTTC; CDR3aa: CASSQGSPPGQFF
d_gene: TRBD1; abundance: few; j_gene: TRBJ1-1; v_gene: TRBV6-1; CDR3nt: TGTGCCAGCAGTGAAGATACGGGACAGGGGGCCGAAGCTTTCTTT; CDR3aa: CASSEDTGQGAEAFF